This paragraph reports one T cell receptor beta chain. No antigen is known for it. The entry originates in a study of T cell repertoires in cytomegalovirus infection. Study-wide context: Carrying CMV and the relevant HLA type showed in public TCR beta signatures. Study-level points and caveats: There were HLA-C-restricted CMV-specific TCR beta clonotypes dominating the ex vivo response.

A single record per CDR3 protein comes from TCRdb applying MiXCR to the reads. The data hold hundreds of thousands of distinct CDR3 sequences, with 30% to 35% observed a single time. Germline CDR1 and CDR2: LNHDA and SQIVND (reference sequence). The V gene end was trimmed by 6 bases and the J gene end by 4 bases; junction bases not matched to a gene: 10. The CDR3 length is 15 residues. This clonotype originated in a human donor in good health (CMV status not recorded). Some clones in this sample may be carry-over from other donors' samples. This rearrangement joins TRBV19 to TRBJ1-2, with 8 bases identical to TRBD1. The sample here was cultured PBMCs, taken from culture after CMV antigen stimulation. DNA of the CDR3: TGTGCCAGTAGCTTTCGGGACAGGCCACTCTATGGCTACACCTTC. Its protein is CASSFRDRPLYGYTF.